The 31 T cell receptor beta chains given below trace back to one sample, sequenced in a study of blood T cell repertoires in COVID-19. TCRdb's copy holds only in-frame clones and misses some; the assay was immunoSEQ multiplex PCR. In the table there are 120,000 or so clones, around four fifths of which are singletons. Sequenced sample: peripheral blood. These receptors came from a human donor in a cohort sampled during active COVID-19.

The chain links TRBV7-6 to TRBJ2-1; 11 positions match TRBD1. With 5 bases clipped from V and 9 bases from J, the junction kept 9 bases outside the gene matches. Germline CDR1 reads SGHVS; CDR2 reads FNYEAQ. CDR3 size: 15 residues. CDR3 region: CASSLGQGGIGEQFF. CDR3 in DNA: TGTGCCAGCAGCCTGGGACAGGGGGGGATCGGTGAGCAGTTCTTC.

The chain links TRBV21-1 to TRBJ2-5; the table's D gene call, TRBD2, was not cross checked with the DNA. TRBV21-1 is noted as a pseudogene. The CDR3 totals 17 residues. CDR3 sequence: CASSKVHGTSGQETQYF. The CDR3 bases are TGTGCCAGCAGCAAAGTTCACGGGACTAGCGGCCAAGAGACCCAGTACTTC.

The V and J genes are TRBV9 and TRBJ1-2, with 10 bases that match TRBD1. This CDR3 is 14 amino acids long. Germline V CDR1 and CDR2: SGDLS, YYNGEE. Losses at the gene ends were 0 bases for V and 8 bases for J; bases not matched to a gene: 4. This CDR3 reads CASSVVGTGDGYTF. The CDR3 DNA follows: TGTGCCAGCAGCGTAGTAGGGACAGGGGACGGCTACACCTTC.

The chain uses TRBV11-3 and TRBJ1-1; 8 positions agree with TRBD1. The junction had 13 bases not matched to a gene; V was cut back by 5 bases and J by 2 bases. The CDR3 covers 17 residues. Looked up from germline, CDR1 is SGHNT and CDR2 is YENEEA. Here the CDR3 reads CASSPGQGLGKNTEAFF. Here the CDR3 DNA reads TGTGCCAGCAGCCCAGGACAGGGATTAGGTAAAAACACTGAAGCTTTCTTT.

The chain has TRBV19 and TRBJ2-2; tentatively, D is TRBD1 (6 bases). Between the trimmed V and J ends, which lost 3 bases and 1 base, there was a span of 15 bases. Germline V CDR1 and CDR2: LNHDA, SQIVND (reference sequence). CDR3 size: 17 residues. Here the CDR3 DNA reads TGTGCCAGTAGTATGGGGGACGTCAGGGGGAACACCGGGGAGCTGTTTTTT. Its protein is CASSMGDVRGNTGELFF.

The gene calls are TRBV6-5 and TRBJ1-1, with TRBD1 identical over 7 bases. The CDR3 consists of 15 residues. The trim removed 7 bases at V and 3 bases at J, leaving 11 bases unmatched. From germline, CDR1 is MNHEY and CDR2 SVGAGI. As DNA, the CDR3 is TGTGCCAGCACTGTGCCAGGGGGTTTTCACACTGAAGCTTTCTTT. Translation: CASTVPGGFHTEAFF.

The chain uses TRBV28 and TRBJ2-7; a weak D match, TRBD2 (8 bases). The CDR3 extends over 16 amino acids. CDR1 MDHEN and CDR2 SYDVKM come from the germline V gene. Trimming removed 5 bases from V and 5 bases from J, with 22 bases in between. The DNA for the CDR3 is TGTGCCAGCAGTCTAGCCCCGGGAGGGGGCCGTAACGAGCAGTACTTC. Translation gives CASSLAPGGGRNEQYF.

The rearrangement links TRBV7-2 to TRBJ1-4; D is perhaps TRBD1 (6 bases). V shed 3 bases and J shed 2 bases, with 10 bases lying between them. CDR1 and CDR2 from the germline V gene are SGHTA and FQGNSA. The CDR3 loop spans 15 amino acids. In DNA, the CDR3 is TGTGCCAGCAGCTTCTTTACAGGGACTAATGAAAAACTGTTTTTT. Protein product: CASSFFTGTNEKLFF.

This chain connects TRBV18 to TRBJ1-4, with D tentatively TRBD1 (6 bases). Germline V gene sequence: CDR1 KGHSH, CDR2 LQKENI. The germline V and J ends were trimmed by 4 bases and 5 bases, with 11 bases remaining between them. This CDR3 is built from 14 residues. DNA of the CDR3: TGTGCCAGCTCACGGTCGCAGGGGAATGAAAAACTGTTTTTT. Its protein product is CASSRSQGNEKLFF.

The sample holds one count of this clone. At one of its ends the junction is not consistent with the germline gene, which may arise from a read error. The gene calls are TRBV5-1 and TRBJ1-2, with 11 bases matching TRBD1. The CDR3 runs 14 residues. Germline V lookup: CDR1 SGHRS, CDR2 YFSETQ. Here the CDR3 reads CARSDRTGGGGYTF. CDR3 DNA sequence: TGCGCCCGCAGCGATCGGACAGGGGGCGGGGGCTACACCTTC.

V usage is TRBV6-2 or TRBV6-3 and J usage is TRBJ2-3; 8 bases agree with TRBD2. Germline V gene data show CDR1 as MNHEY and CDR2 as SVGEGT. Trimming at V came to 5 bases and at J to 4 bases, leaving 5 bases not matched to a gene. The CDR3 runs 14 residues. DNA of the CDR3: TGTGCCAGCAGTCCGACTAGCGAGGCAGATACGCAGTATTTT. It yields the protein CASSPTSEADTQYF.

This chain joins TRBV7-8 and TRBJ2-7; 8 bases align to TRBD2. J was trimmed by 0 bases and V by 6 bases; bases with no gene match: 13. Germline-derived CDR1 and CDR2 are SGHVS and FQNEAQ. The CDR3 length is 17 residues. CDR3 bases: TGTGCCAGCAGTCGCTCGGGGTTAGCGGGGACCTCCTACGAGCAGTACTTC. Its translation: CASSRSGLAGTSYEQYF.

The chain uses TRBV19 and TRBJ2-5; possibly TRBD1 for D (5 bases). Per germline, CDR1 LNHDA and CDR2 SQIVND (reference sequence). The germline V and J ends were trimmed by 7 bases and 2 bases, with 17 bases remaining between them. The length of the CDR3 is 15 residues. For the CDR3, the DNA is TGTGCCAGTACTCATAAAGGGGCAGCACAAGAGACCCAGTACTTC. It is translated as CASTHKGAAQETQYF.

The chain combines TRBV21-1 with TRBJ2-1; the listed D gene, TRBD2, was not tested against the DNA. TRBV21-1 is flagged as a pseudogene. This CDR3 is built from 20 residues. For the CDR3, the DNA is TGTGCCAGCAGCAAAGTTTTCGTGCTGTTGGGACTAGCACTATACAATGAGCAGTTCTTC. This sequence encodes CASSKVFVLLGLALYNEQFF.

This chain joins TRBV11-3 and TRBJ1-4; D uncertain. Per germline, CDR1 SGHNT and CDR2 YENEEA. V gave up 5 bases and J gave up 0 bases, with 16 bases separating them. The length of the CDR3 is 17 residues. This chain's CDR3 is CASSPERARATNEKLFF. As DNA, the CDR3 is TGTGCCAGCAGCCCCGAGAGGGCCCGTGCAACTAATGAAAAACTGTTTTTT. Variable domain in full (rest from reference TRBV11-3 and TRBJ1-4): EAGVVQSPRYKIIEKKQPVAFWCNPISGHNTLYWYLQNLGQGPELLIRYENEEAVDDSQLPKDRFSAERLKGVDSTLKIQPAELGDSAVYLCASSPERARATNEKLFFGSGTQLSVL.

V gene TRBV30 combines with J gene TRBJ1-5; possibly TRBD1 for D (6 bases). The CDR3 sequence is 14 residues long. Trimming took off 3 bases at V and 3 bases at J, with 12 bases between the two ends. The germline V gene encodes CDR1 GTSNPN and CDR2 SVGIG (reference sequence). The CDR3: CAWSRTVSNQPQHF. The CDR3 DNA reads TGTGCCTGGAGCCGGACAGTCTCCAATCAGCCCCAGCATTTT.

This clone showed up just a few times. The rearrangement links TRBV7-2 to TRBJ2-3; 12 bases are shared with TRBD2. The trim removed 6 bases at V and 1 base at J, leaving 2 bases unmatched. This CDR3 is built from 15 residues. Germline CDR1 is SGHTA and CDR2 is FQGNSA. The CDR3 bases are TGTGCCAGCAGATGGACTAGCGGGGGCACAGATACGCAGTATTTT. It specifies CASRWTSGGTDTQYF.

As to this clone: Other DNA sequences in this specimen translate into the identical CDR3. V usage is TRBV5-1 and J usage is TRBJ1-1; the D gene is possibly TRBD1 (5 bases). The V gene's germline CDR1 is SGHRS and CDR2 YFSETQ. The V end was cut by 0 bases, the J end by 5 bases, with 11 bases between. The length of the CDR3 is 14 residues. The CDR3 reads CASSLGQGGTEAFF. In DNA form, the CDR3 reads TGCGCCAGCAGCTTGGGGCAGGGTGGAACTGAAGCTTTCTTT.

This chain uses TRBV9 with TRBJ1-4; D is perhaps TRBD1 (6 bases). Trimming took 4 bases from V and 3 from J, leaving 16 bases between them. The CDR3 spans 16 residues. Germline-derived CDR1 and CDR2 are SGDLS and YYNGEE. CDR3 sequence (DNA): TGTGCCAGCAGCAATGACGTTGGACAGCCTAATGAAAAACTGTTTTTT. Translation gives CASSNDVGQPNEKLFF. The full variable domain, with the rest looked up from reference TRBV9 and TRBJ1-4, is DSGVTQTPKHLITATGQRVTLRCSPRSGDLSVYWYQQSLDQGLQFLIQYYNGEERAKGNILERFSAQQFPDLHSELNLSSLELGDSALYFCASSNDVGQPNEKLFFGSGTQLSVL.

This chain links TRBV7-9 with TRBJ2-2; 8 nucleotides match TRBD2. Trimming at V came to 6 bases and at J to 6 bases, leaving 6 bases not matched to a gene. The CDR3 covers 14 residues. CDR1 and CDR2 from the germline V gene are SEHNR and FQNEAQ (reference sequence). The CDR3 DNA follows: TGTGCCAGCAGTAAACGGGAGGGTCCCGGGGAGCTGTTTTTT. Its protein is CASSKREGPGELFF.

This chain uses TRBV19 with TRBJ1-5, with 9 bases lining up with TRBD1. After removal of 4 bases from V and 8 bases from J, the junction contained 12 bases not matched to a gene. The length of the CDR3 is 16 residues. Germline V gene sequence: CDR1 LNHDA, CDR2 SQIVND (reference sequence). The CDR3 here is CASSRFPEQGAEPQHF. The CDR3 DNA follows: TGTGCCAGTAGTAGGTTTCCGGAACAGGGGGCCGAGCCCCAGCATTTT.

This clone was detected only a few times. The rearrangement uses TRBV7-2 and TRBJ1-1; 9 bases line up with TRBD1. CDR1 and CDR2 from the germline V gene are SGHTA and FQGNSA. The CDR3 contains 14 residues. J lost 5 bases, V lost 5 bases, and 6 bases had no gene match. CDR3 in amino acids: CASSSNGQGTEAFF. As DNA, the CDR3 is TGTGCCAGCAGCAGCAACGGACAGGGGACTGAAGCTTTCTTT.

The genes are TRBV12-3 or TRBV12-4 and TRBJ1-1; D gene unclear. The CDR3 length is 13 residues. Trimming shortened V by 2 bases and J by 5 bases, and 9 bases separated the two germline ends. The CDR3 region is CASSLTGWTEAFF. The CDR3 coding sequence is TGTGCCAGCAGTTTAACGGGTTGGACTGAAGCTTTCTTT.

This clone was recorded at least ten times. The chain employs TRBV5-8 and TRBJ1-1, with a possible D match to TRBD1 (6 bases). Germline loops: CDR1 SGHTS, CDR2 YDEGEE. V lost 4 bases and J lost 0, with 16 bases in between. This CDR3 comprises 16 residues. The CDR3 loop reads CASSPGAGAMNTEAFF. In DNA form, the CDR3 reads TGTGCCAGCAGCCCTGGGGCGGGGGCGATGAACACTGAAGCTTTCTTT.

The chain uses TRBV5-6 and TRBJ2-5; TRBD1 matches at 9 bases. V dropped 3 bases and J dropped 0; count of bases not matched to a gene: 6. Germline loops: CDR1 SGHDT, CDR2 YYEEEE. The CDR3 spans 16 residues. CDR3 protein: CASSSGQGRYQETQYF. The CDR3 nucleotides read TGTGCCAGCAGCTCGGGACAGGGACGGTACCAAGAGACCCAGTACTTC.

The chain joins TRBV19 to TRBJ2-5; D might be TRBD1 (5 bases). Germline CDR1 and CDR2: LNHDA and SQIVND (reference sequence). The CDR3 totals 14 residues. The V and J ends lost 3 bases and 5 bases respectively, with 13 bases between them. CDR3 region: CASSMGSGLETQYF. DNA of the CDR3: TGTGCCAGTAGTATGGGGTCAGGGCTCGAGACCCAGTACTTC.

The CDR3 is CASSLGSGGTDTQYF. As DNA, the CDR3 is TGTGCCAGCAGTTTGGGGTCGGGGGGCACAGATACGCAGTATTTT. This rearrangement joins TRBV7-9 to TRBJ2-3; D may be TRBD2 (6 bases). The CDR3 covers 15 residues. From germline, CDR1 is SEHNR and CDR2 FQNEAQ (reference sequence). Trimming shortened V by 6 bases and J by 1 base, and 14 bases separated the two germline ends.

This clone occurred once. The chain has TRBV18 and TRBJ2-5, with a possible D match to TRBD1 (7 bases). Germline V gene lookup returns CDR1 KGHSH and CDR2 LQKENI. Trimming removed 6 bases at V and 2 bases at J, with 10 bases between. CDR3 length: 13 residues. The CDR3 here is CASSRGQQETQYF. The CDR3, as DNA: TGTGCCAGCTCGCGGGGACAGCAAGAGACCCAGTACTTC.

V is TRBV3-1 (or the pseudogene TRBV3-2) and J is TRBJ2-1, with D possibly matching TRBD1 (6 bases). Per the germline V gene, CDR1 is LGHDT and CDR2 is YNNKEL (reference sequence). This CDR3 is 14 amino acids long. Between the trimmed V and J ends, which lost 0 bases and 6 bases, there was a span of 9 bases. The CDR3 nucleotides read TGTGCCAGCAGCCAAGAGCGCAGGGGCAATGAGCAGTTCTTC. Translated: CASSQERRGNEQFF.

Only a few counts were recorded for this clone. This rearrangement joins TRBV25-1 to TRBJ2-5; 9 nucleotides align to TRBD1. The V and J ends lost 5 bases and 5 bases, in that order; junction bases with no gene match: 9. Germline-derived CDR1 and CDR2 are MGHDK and SYGVNS. This CDR3 is built from 15 residues. The CDR3 DNA reads TGTGCCAGCAGTAACCACAGGGGGCGTAGCGAGACCCAGTACTTC. Protein: CASSNHRGRSETQYF. Variable domain in full (rest from reference TRBV25-1 and TRBJ2-5): EADIYQTPRYLVIGTGKKITLECSQTMGHDKMYWYQQDPGMELHLIHYSYGVNSTEKGDLSSESTVSRIRTEHFPLTLESARPSHTSQYLCASSNHRGRSETQYFGPGTRLLVL.

This chain joins TRBV7-2 and TRBJ1-1; TRBD1 matches 7 bases. Losses at the gene ends were 1 base for V and 10 bases for J; bases not matched to a gene: 6. The germline gives CDR1 SGHTA, CDR2 FQGNSA. The CDR3 runs 13 residues. The CDR3, as DNA: TGTGCCAGCAGCTTAGTAGCAGGGGGAAGAGCTTTCTTT. Translated, it gives CASSLVAGGRAFF.